Below, 15 T cell receptor beta chains from the same sample are listed, as sequenced in a study of Ad26.COV2.S vaccination and SARS-CoV-2 variants. Profiled with immunoSEQ multiplex PCR; TCRdb holds only in-frame clones, not every one. Among hundreds of thousands of clones, roughly 91% were seen once, and the ten largest hold around 3.6%. Treatment indicated: roughly 18 received Ad26.COV2.S at low or high dose, single or two shots; 5 received placebo; per-sample allocation not given. The samples were gathered on day 63 after the first injection of vaccine or placebo. This sample comprised peripheral blood, obtained in a trial of Ad26.COV2.S vaccine versus placebo. The origin of the receptors is a person aged 18-65 years who received the Ad26.COV2.S COVID-19 vaccine or a placebo.

The gene calls are TRBV30 and TRBJ1-6, with D perhaps TRBD1 (5 bases). Trimming left V 5 bases short and J 10 bases short, with 12 bases between. Germline CDR1 GTSNPN, CDR2 SVGIG (reference sequence). The CDR3 runs to 12 residues. The DNA of the CDR3 is TGTGCCTGGGGTGGTGGGGGGTCACCCCTCCACTTT. Its protein product is CAWGGGGSPLHF. The full variable domain, completed using reference TRBV30 and TRBJ1-6, is SQTIHQWPATLVQPVGSPLSLECTVEGTSNPNLYWYRQAAGRGLQLLFYSVGIGQISSEVPQNLSASRPQDRQFILSSKKLLLSDSGFYLCAWGGGGSPLHFGNGTRLTVT.

The chain couples TRBV18 to TRBJ1-6; D may be TRBD1 (6 bases). Germline CDR1 KGHSH, CDR2 LQKENI. This CDR3 has 17 amino acids. The V gene lost 5 bases and the J gene lost 6 bases, with 20 bases spanning the gap. CDR3 loop: CASSAVQGPGANSPLHF. CDR3 coding DNA: TGTGCCAGCTCAGCAGTACAGGGCCCGGGAGCTAATTCACCCCTCCACTTT.

This clone was seen a few times. This rearrangement joins TRBV15 to TRBJ1-5; 7 bases line up with TRBD1. Germline CDR1 and CDR2: LNHNV and YYDKDF (reference sequence). Trimming took 0 bases from V and 6 from J; bases not matched to a gene: 5. This CDR3 comprises 15 residues. This chain's CDR3 is CATSRDRQGPQPQHF. CDR3 in DNA: TGTGCCACCAGCAGAGATCGACAGGGTCCTCAGCCCCAGCATTTT. The entire variable domain, with the rest obtained from reference TRBV15 and TRBJ1-5, is as follows: DAMVIQNPRYQVTQFGKPVTLSCSQTLNHNVMYWYQQKSSQAPKLLFHYYDKDFNNEADTPDNFQSRRPNTSFCFLDIRSPGLGDTAMYLCATSRDRQGPQPQHFGDGTRLSIL.

The gene calls are TRBV7-2 and TRBJ2-7, with 15 bases lining up with TRBD2. Germline CDR1 reads SGHTA; CDR2 reads FQGNSA. This CDR3 contains 14 residues. V was pared by 3 bases and J by 7 bases, with 1 base of the junction left unmatched. CDR3 bases: TGTGCCAGCAGCTTCGGACTAGCGGGGGGGGAGCAGTACTTC. It yields the protein CASSFGLAGGEQYF.

The V and J genes are TRBV10-2 and TRBJ2-2, with D perhaps matching TRBD1 or TRBD2 (5 bases each). The ends were cut back, 7 bases at V and 7 bases at J, with 16 bases in the middle. The CDR3 extends over 14 amino acids. Germline CDR1 is WSHSY and CDR2 is SAAADI. This CDR3 is CASTAGAQVGELFF. DNA of the CDR3: TGCGCCAGCACCGCCGGGGCCCAGGTCGGGGAGCTGTTTTTT.

This chain connects TRBV7-9 to TRBJ2-3; 11 bases agree with TRBD2. The CDR3 is made up of 16 amino acids. Losses at the gene ends were 3 bases for V and 2 bases for J; bases not matched to a gene: 4. Germline CDR1 is SEHNR and CDR2 is FQNEAQ (reference sequence). The CDR3 protein is CASSFRLAGSTDTQYF. For the CDR3, the DNA is TGTGCCAGCAGCTTCCGACTAGCGGGGTCCACAGATACGCAGTATTTT.

The V call is TRBV21-1, the J call TRBJ1-5; TRBD1, as called in the table, went unchecked against the DNA. TRBV21-1 is marked as a pseudogene. The CDR3 has 16 amino acids. CDR3 protein: CASPRAGDRGNQPQHF. The CDR3 coding sequence is TGTGCCAGCCCCCGGGCAGGGGATAGGGGCAATCAGCCCCAGCATTTT.

This chain uses TRBV4-1 with TRBJ2-2; 9 bases fit TRBD1. Trimming at V came to 3 bases and at J to 5 bases, leaving 7 bases not matched to a gene. This CDR3 comprises 16 residues. Germline CDR1 MGHRA, CDR2 YSYEKL. CDR3 sequence: CASSHPGQGSTGELFF. The CDR3 coding sequence is TGCGCCAGCAGCCACCCGGGACAGGGTTCGACCGGGGAGCTGTTTTTT.

The V and J genes are TRBV7-3 and TRBJ2-2; a weak D match, TRBD1 (7 bases). The CDR3 spans 17 residues. In germline, CDR1 is SGHTA, CDR2 FQGTGA. The V gene lost 5 bases and the J gene lost 6 bases, with 22 bases spanning the gap. The CDR3: CASSPSGLTGEAGELFF. CDR3 bases: TGTGCCAGCAGCCCCTCCGGGCTCACAGGGGAGGCCGGGGAGCTGTTTTTT.

The chain uses TRBV6-4 and TRBJ2-1; 10 nucleotides line up with TRBD1. The CDR3 has 14 amino acids. CDR1 is MRHNA, CDR2 SNTAGT, per germline. V dropped 6 bases and J dropped 9; count of bases not matched to a gene: 8. The CDR3, as DNA: TGTGCCAGCAGCTCCGGGACAGGGGAGGGTGAGCAGTTCTTC. It specifies CASSSGTGEGEQFF.

The chain joins TRBV30 to TRBJ1-3; 8 nucleotides align to TRBD1. V shed 0 bases, J shed 4 bases, and the junction held 11 bases outside the gene matches. The CDR3 consists of 17 residues. The V gene's germline CDR1 is GTSNPN and CDR2 SVGIG (reference sequence). The CDR3 sequence is CAWSVFKSTGDGNTIYF. In DNA, the CDR3 is TGTGCCTGGAGTGTATTCAAATCGACAGGGGACGGAAACACCATATATTTT.

The chain couples TRBV4-3 to TRBJ1-6, with 9 bases identical to TRBD1. Germline V lookup: CDR1 LGHNA, CDR2 YSLEER. After removal of 1 base from V and 8 bases from J, the junction contained 3 bases not matched to a gene. The CDR3 spans 15 residues. In DNA, the CDR3 is TGCGCCAGCAGCCAAGTGGGACAGGGATATTCACCCCTCCACTTT. This codes for CASSQVGQGYSPLHF.

Only one count was recorded for this clone. The chain recombines TRBV4-2 with TRBJ2-3; TRBD2 aligns across 7 bases. Per germline, CDR1 LGHNA and CDR2 YNFKEQ. CDR3 size: 16 residues. Losses at the gene ends were 3 bases for V and 0 bases for J; bases not matched to a gene: 6. Written as DNA, the CDR3 is TGTGCCAGCAGCCACGCTAGCGGCTCTAGCACAGATACGCAGTATTTT. This codes for CASSHASGSSTDTQYF.

V and J are TRBV5-1 and TRBJ2-7, with D perhaps given as TRBD1 or TRBD2 (5 bases each). The CDR3 is made up of 14 amino acids. The V gene lost 2 bases and the J gene lost 0 bases, with 9 bases spanning the gap. Looked up from germline, CDR1 is SGHRS and CDR2 is YFSETQ. The CDR3 protein is CASSLLRGSYEQYF. CDR3 nucleotides: TGCGCCAGCAGCTTATTGAGGGGCTCCTACGAGCAGTACTTC.

The rearrangement uses TRBV10-3 and TRBJ2-7; 7 nucleotides match TRBD2. J gave up 5 bases and V 6 bases, and 10 bases lay outside the gene matches. Germline CDR1 ENHRY, CDR2 SYGVKD. The CDR3 runs 14 residues. CDR3 nucleotide sequence: TGTGCCATCAGCTTAGCGGGTCAACAGAACGAGCAGTACTTC. This sequence encodes CAISLAGQQNEQYF.